This T cell receptor beta chain was captured by sequencing in a study of identical twins. Study observations and caveats: Out-of-frame alpha sequences shared by twins showed excess low generation probability. The analysis was cross-sectional rather than longitudinal within donors.

TCRdb processed the 5' RACE reads anew with MiXCR; each CDR3 protein has one entry. This sample has 400,000 to 500,000 distinct CDR3 sequences, with around a sixth found just once. This clonotype has more than one count but fewer than ten. Its target is not known. The clonotype was recovered from a man in his forties or fifties in good health. The sample was naive T cells sorted from blood.

CDR3 sequence reads: CASSLGPRGPYSYEQYF. CDR3 nucleotide sequence: TGTGCCAGCAGCTTGGGACCCAGGGGGCCCTACTCCTACGAGCAGTACTTC. V and J are TRBV11-2 and TRBJ2-7; 8 nucleotides agree with TRBD1. CDR3 length equals 17 residues. V was clipped by 3 bases and J by 0 bases; unmatched bases: 10. From germline, CDR1 is SGHAT and CDR2 FQNNGV.